This TCR beta chain appears in the sequencing data of a study of breast tumors, draining lymph nodes, adjacent tissues. Study-level points and caveats: Data fit most tumor T cells coming from lymph node, expanding in tumor. Luminal-like breast cancer showed significantly greater tumor-nontumor repertoire similarity than basal-like breast cancer did.

TCRdb called the multiplex PCR reads again in MiXCR, with one record for every CDR3 protein. This table has about 230,000 distinct CDR3 sequences, approximately 30% appearing once. The lymph nodes were axillary draining lymph nodes from breast cancer patients. This clonotype was detected ten times or more. Its cognate antigen is unknown. CDR1 and CDR2 (germline): SNHLY, FYNNEI. The CDR3 spans 14 residues. V was cut by 4 bases and J by 4 bases, with 13 bases left in between. The clonotype originates from a female donor with breast cancer. Some clones in this sample may be carry-over from other donors' samples. J is TRBJ2-5 and V is TRBV2, with a weak D call TRBD2 (5 bases). The source material was axillary lymph node tissue. Here the CDR3 DNA reads TGTGCCAGCAGTGGATCCCGGGGAACAGAGACCCAGTACTTC. Protein sequence: CASSGSRGTETQYF.